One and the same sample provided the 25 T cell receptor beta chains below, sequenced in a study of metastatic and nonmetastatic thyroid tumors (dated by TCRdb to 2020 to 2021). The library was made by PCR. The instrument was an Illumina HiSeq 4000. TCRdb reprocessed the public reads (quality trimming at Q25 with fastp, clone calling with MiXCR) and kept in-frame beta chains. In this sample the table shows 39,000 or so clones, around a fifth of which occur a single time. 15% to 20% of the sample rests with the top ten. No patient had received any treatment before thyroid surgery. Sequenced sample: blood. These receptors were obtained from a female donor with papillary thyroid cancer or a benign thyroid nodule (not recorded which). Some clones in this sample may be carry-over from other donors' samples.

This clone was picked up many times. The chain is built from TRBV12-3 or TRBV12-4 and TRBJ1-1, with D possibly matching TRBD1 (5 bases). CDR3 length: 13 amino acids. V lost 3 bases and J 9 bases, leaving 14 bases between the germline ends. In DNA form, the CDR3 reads TGTGCCAGCAGTTTTACGCAGGGTGATCAAGCTTTCTTT. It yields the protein CASSFTQGDQAFF.

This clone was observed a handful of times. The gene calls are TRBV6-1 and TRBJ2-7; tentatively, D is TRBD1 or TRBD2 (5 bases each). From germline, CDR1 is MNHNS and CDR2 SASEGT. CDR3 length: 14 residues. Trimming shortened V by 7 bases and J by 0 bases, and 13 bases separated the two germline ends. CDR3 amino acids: CASIWGISSYEQYF. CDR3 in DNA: TGTGCCAGCATATGGGGGATCAGCTCCTACGAGCAGTACTTC.

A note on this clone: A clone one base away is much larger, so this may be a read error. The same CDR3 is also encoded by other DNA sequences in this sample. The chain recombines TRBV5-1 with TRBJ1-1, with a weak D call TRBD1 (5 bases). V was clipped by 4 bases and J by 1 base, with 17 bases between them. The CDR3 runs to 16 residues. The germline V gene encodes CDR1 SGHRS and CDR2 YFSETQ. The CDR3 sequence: CASSRAGREGNTEAFF. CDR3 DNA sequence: TGCGCCAGCAGCCGTGCGGGCAGGGAGGGGAACACTGAAGCTTTCTTT.

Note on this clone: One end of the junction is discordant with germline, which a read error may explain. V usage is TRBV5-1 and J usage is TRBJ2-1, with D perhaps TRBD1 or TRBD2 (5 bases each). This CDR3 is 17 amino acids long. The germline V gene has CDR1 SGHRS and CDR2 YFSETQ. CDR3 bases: TGCGCCAGCAGCTTGGGCTCCTGGGCAGGGAGCGACAATGAGCAGCTCTTC. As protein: CASSLGSWAGSDNEQLF.

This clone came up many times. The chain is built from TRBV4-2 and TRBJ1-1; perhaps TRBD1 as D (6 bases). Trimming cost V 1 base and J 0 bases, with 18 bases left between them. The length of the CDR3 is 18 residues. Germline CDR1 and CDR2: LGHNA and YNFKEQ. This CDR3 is CASSQVVNRVDLNTEAFF. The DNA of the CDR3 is TGTGCCAGCAGCCAAGTCGTGAACAGGGTGGACCTGAACACTGAAGCTTTCTTT.

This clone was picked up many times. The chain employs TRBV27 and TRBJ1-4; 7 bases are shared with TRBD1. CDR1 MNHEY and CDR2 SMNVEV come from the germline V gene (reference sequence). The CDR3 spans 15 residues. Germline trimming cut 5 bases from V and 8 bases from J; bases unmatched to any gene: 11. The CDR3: CASSSREGAREKLFF. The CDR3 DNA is TGTGCCAGCAGTAGCCGGGAGGGGGCAAGAGAAAAACTGTTTTTT.

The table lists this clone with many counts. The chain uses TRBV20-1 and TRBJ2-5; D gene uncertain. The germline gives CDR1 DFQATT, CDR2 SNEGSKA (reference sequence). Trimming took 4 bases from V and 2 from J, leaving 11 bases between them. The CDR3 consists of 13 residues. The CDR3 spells CSANHGVQETQYF. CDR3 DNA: TGCAGTGCTAACCATGGGGTACAAGAGACCCAGTACTTC.

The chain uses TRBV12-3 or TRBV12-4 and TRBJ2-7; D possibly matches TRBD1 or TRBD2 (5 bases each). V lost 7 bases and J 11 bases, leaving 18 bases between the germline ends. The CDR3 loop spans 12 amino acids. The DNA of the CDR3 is TGTGCCAGCATCCCCTTCACTGGGGGAAAGTACTTC. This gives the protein CASIPFTGGKYF.

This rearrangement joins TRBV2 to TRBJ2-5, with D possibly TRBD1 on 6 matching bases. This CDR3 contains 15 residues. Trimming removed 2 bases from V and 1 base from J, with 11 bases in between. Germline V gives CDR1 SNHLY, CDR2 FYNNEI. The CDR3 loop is CASSEMGDTQETQYF. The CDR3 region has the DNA TGTGCCAGCAGTGAAATGGGGGACACCCAAGAGACCCAGTACTTC.

As DNA, the CDR3 is TGTGCCAGCAGACCCCCCTGCGGGACTAGCGGGGCCTCCTCCTACGAGCAGTACTTC. This codes for CASRPPCGTSGASSYEQYF. The chain links TRBV28 to TRBJ2-7, with 13 bases identical to TRBD2. The CDR3 sequence is 19 residues long. V lost 6 bases and J lost 0; bases outside the gene matches: 14. Germline V gene lookup returns CDR1 MDHEN and CDR2 SYDVKM.

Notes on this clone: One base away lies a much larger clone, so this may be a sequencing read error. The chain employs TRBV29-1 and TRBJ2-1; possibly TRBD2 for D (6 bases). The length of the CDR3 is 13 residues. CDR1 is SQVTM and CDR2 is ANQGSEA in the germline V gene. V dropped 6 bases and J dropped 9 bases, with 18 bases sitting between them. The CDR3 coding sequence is TGCAGCGTGATGCCGACGGGGGTCGCTGAGCAGTTCTTC. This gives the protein CSVMPTGVAEQFF.

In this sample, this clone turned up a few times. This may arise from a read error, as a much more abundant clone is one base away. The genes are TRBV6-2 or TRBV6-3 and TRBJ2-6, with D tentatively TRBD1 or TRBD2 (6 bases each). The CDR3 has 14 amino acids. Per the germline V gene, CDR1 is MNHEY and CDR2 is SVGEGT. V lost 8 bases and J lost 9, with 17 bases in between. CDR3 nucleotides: TGTGCCAGCGGTAGGGGGGTCCTTGTCAACGTCCTGACTTTC. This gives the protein CASGRGVLVNVLTF.

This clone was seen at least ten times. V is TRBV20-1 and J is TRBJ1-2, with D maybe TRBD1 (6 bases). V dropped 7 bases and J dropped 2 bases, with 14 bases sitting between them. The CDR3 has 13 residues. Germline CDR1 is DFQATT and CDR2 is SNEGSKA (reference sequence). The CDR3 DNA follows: TGCAGTGTGGAGGGGGTTGAGAACTATGGCTACACCTTC. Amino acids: CSVEGVENYGYTF.

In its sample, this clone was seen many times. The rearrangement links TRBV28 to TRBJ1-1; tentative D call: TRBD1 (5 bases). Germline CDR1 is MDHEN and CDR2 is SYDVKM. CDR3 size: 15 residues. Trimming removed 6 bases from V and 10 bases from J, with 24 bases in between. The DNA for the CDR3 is TGTGCCAGCAGCCTAACCTCCCCAAACAGGATTGGAGCTTTCTTT. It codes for CASSLTSPNRIGAFF.

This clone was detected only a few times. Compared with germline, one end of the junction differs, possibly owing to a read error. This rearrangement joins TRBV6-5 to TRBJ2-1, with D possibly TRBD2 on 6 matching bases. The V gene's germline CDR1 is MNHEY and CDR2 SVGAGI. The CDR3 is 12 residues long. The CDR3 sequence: CASSVLSGVVVF. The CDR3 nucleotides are TGTGCCAGCAGTGTACTATCGGGAGTAGTTGTCTTC.

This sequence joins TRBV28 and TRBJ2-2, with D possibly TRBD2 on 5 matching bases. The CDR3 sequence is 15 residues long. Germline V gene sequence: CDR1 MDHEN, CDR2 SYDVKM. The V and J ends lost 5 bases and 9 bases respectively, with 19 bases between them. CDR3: CASSPIRGWHWELFF. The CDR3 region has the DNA TGTGCCAGCAGTCCAATCCGGGGATGGCACTGGGAGCTGTTTTTT.

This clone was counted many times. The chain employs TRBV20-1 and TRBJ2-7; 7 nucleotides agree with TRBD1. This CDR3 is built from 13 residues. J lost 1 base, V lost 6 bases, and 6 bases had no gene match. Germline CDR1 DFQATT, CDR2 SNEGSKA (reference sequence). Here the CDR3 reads CSAVRTGSYEQYF. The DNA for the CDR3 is TGCAGTGCCGTAAGGACAGGATCCTACGAGCAGTACTTC.

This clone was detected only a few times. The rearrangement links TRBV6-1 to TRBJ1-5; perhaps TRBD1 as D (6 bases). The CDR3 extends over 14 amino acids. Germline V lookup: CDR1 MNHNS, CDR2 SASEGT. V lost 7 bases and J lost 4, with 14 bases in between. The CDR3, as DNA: TGTGCCAGCACCGAAGGACAGCGAAATCAGCCCCAGCATTTT. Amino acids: CASTEGQRNQPQHF.

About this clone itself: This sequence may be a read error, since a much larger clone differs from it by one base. The CDR3 sequence: CASRPQGTEYNEQFF. CDR3 bases: TGTGCCAGCAGACCACAGGGTACGGAGTACAATGAGCAGTTCTTC. This chain joins TRBV7-6 and TRBJ2-1, with D possibly being TRBD1 (6 bases). Looked up from germline, CDR1 is SGHVS and CDR2 is FNYEAQ. Trimming pared 6 bases from V and 4 bases from J, leaving 16 bases between. CDR3 length: 15 amino acids.

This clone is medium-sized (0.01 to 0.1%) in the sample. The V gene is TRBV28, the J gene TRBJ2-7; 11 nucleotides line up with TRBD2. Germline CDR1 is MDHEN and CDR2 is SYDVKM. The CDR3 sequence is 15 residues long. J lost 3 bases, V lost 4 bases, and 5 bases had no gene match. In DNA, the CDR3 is TGTGCCAGCAGTTCAACTAGCGGGGGACTCTACGAGCAGTACTTC. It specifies CASSSTSGGLYEQYF.

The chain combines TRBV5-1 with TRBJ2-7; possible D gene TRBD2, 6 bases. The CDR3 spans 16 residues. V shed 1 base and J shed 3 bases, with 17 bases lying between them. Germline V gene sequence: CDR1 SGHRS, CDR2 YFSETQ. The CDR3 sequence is CASSLRDSSGNYEQYF. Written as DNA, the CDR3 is TGCGCCAGCAGCTTGCGGGACTCCTCCGGGAACTACGAGCAGTACTTC.

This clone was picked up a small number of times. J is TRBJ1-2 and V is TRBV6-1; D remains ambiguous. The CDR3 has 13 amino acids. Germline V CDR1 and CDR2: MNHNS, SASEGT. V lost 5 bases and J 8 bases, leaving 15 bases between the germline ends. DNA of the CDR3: TGTGCCAGCAGTCCGCCGTGTGGCTTAGGCTACACCTTC. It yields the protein CASSPPCGLGYTF.

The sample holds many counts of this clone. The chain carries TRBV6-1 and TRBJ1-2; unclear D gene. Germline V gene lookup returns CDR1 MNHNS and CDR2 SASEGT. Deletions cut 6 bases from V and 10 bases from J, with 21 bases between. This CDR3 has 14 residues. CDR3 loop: CASSRPYGAGDYTF. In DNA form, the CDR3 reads TGTGCCAGCAGCCGCCCGTACGGAGCAGGTGACTACACCTTC.

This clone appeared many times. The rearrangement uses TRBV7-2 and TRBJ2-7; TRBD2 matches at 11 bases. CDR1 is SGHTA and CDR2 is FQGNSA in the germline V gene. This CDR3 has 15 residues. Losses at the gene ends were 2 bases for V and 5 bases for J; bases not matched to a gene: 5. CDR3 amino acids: CASSLTSGSANEQYF. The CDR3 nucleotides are TGTGCCAGCAGCTTAACTAGCGGGAGTGCAAACGAGCAGTACTTC.

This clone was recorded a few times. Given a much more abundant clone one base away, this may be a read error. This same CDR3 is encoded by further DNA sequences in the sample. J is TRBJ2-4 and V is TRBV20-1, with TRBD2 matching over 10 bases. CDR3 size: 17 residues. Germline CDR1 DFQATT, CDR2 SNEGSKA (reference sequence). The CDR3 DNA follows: TGCAGCGCTAGCGCATTAAGCGGGAGGGCCAGTTTTAACATTCAGTCCTTC. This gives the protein CSASALSGRASFNIQSF.